This TCR beta chain was found in a study of T cell changes during pregnancy in multiple sclerosis. Clones were sequenced by immunoSEQ multiplex PCR, and TCRdb holds only the in-frame ones, with some missing. This sample has 35,000 to 40,000 clones, with approximately 90% found just once. The CDR3 spans 16 residues. CDR1 SEHNR and CDR2 FQNEAQ come from the germline V gene (reference sequence). V shed 2 bases and J shed 2 bases, with 15 bases lying between them. This clone was seen a single time. The receptor's source is a female donor in good health, enrolled as a control in a pregnancy study. The chain has TRBV7-9 and TRBJ1-2; unclear D gene. This specimen was CD4+ T cells from peripheral blood mononuclear cells, taken after pregnancy. CDR3 sequence reads: CASSLSNPRGNYGYTF. The CDR3 coding sequence is TGTGCCAGCAGCTTATCCAACCCCCGCGGGAACTATGGCTACACCTTC.